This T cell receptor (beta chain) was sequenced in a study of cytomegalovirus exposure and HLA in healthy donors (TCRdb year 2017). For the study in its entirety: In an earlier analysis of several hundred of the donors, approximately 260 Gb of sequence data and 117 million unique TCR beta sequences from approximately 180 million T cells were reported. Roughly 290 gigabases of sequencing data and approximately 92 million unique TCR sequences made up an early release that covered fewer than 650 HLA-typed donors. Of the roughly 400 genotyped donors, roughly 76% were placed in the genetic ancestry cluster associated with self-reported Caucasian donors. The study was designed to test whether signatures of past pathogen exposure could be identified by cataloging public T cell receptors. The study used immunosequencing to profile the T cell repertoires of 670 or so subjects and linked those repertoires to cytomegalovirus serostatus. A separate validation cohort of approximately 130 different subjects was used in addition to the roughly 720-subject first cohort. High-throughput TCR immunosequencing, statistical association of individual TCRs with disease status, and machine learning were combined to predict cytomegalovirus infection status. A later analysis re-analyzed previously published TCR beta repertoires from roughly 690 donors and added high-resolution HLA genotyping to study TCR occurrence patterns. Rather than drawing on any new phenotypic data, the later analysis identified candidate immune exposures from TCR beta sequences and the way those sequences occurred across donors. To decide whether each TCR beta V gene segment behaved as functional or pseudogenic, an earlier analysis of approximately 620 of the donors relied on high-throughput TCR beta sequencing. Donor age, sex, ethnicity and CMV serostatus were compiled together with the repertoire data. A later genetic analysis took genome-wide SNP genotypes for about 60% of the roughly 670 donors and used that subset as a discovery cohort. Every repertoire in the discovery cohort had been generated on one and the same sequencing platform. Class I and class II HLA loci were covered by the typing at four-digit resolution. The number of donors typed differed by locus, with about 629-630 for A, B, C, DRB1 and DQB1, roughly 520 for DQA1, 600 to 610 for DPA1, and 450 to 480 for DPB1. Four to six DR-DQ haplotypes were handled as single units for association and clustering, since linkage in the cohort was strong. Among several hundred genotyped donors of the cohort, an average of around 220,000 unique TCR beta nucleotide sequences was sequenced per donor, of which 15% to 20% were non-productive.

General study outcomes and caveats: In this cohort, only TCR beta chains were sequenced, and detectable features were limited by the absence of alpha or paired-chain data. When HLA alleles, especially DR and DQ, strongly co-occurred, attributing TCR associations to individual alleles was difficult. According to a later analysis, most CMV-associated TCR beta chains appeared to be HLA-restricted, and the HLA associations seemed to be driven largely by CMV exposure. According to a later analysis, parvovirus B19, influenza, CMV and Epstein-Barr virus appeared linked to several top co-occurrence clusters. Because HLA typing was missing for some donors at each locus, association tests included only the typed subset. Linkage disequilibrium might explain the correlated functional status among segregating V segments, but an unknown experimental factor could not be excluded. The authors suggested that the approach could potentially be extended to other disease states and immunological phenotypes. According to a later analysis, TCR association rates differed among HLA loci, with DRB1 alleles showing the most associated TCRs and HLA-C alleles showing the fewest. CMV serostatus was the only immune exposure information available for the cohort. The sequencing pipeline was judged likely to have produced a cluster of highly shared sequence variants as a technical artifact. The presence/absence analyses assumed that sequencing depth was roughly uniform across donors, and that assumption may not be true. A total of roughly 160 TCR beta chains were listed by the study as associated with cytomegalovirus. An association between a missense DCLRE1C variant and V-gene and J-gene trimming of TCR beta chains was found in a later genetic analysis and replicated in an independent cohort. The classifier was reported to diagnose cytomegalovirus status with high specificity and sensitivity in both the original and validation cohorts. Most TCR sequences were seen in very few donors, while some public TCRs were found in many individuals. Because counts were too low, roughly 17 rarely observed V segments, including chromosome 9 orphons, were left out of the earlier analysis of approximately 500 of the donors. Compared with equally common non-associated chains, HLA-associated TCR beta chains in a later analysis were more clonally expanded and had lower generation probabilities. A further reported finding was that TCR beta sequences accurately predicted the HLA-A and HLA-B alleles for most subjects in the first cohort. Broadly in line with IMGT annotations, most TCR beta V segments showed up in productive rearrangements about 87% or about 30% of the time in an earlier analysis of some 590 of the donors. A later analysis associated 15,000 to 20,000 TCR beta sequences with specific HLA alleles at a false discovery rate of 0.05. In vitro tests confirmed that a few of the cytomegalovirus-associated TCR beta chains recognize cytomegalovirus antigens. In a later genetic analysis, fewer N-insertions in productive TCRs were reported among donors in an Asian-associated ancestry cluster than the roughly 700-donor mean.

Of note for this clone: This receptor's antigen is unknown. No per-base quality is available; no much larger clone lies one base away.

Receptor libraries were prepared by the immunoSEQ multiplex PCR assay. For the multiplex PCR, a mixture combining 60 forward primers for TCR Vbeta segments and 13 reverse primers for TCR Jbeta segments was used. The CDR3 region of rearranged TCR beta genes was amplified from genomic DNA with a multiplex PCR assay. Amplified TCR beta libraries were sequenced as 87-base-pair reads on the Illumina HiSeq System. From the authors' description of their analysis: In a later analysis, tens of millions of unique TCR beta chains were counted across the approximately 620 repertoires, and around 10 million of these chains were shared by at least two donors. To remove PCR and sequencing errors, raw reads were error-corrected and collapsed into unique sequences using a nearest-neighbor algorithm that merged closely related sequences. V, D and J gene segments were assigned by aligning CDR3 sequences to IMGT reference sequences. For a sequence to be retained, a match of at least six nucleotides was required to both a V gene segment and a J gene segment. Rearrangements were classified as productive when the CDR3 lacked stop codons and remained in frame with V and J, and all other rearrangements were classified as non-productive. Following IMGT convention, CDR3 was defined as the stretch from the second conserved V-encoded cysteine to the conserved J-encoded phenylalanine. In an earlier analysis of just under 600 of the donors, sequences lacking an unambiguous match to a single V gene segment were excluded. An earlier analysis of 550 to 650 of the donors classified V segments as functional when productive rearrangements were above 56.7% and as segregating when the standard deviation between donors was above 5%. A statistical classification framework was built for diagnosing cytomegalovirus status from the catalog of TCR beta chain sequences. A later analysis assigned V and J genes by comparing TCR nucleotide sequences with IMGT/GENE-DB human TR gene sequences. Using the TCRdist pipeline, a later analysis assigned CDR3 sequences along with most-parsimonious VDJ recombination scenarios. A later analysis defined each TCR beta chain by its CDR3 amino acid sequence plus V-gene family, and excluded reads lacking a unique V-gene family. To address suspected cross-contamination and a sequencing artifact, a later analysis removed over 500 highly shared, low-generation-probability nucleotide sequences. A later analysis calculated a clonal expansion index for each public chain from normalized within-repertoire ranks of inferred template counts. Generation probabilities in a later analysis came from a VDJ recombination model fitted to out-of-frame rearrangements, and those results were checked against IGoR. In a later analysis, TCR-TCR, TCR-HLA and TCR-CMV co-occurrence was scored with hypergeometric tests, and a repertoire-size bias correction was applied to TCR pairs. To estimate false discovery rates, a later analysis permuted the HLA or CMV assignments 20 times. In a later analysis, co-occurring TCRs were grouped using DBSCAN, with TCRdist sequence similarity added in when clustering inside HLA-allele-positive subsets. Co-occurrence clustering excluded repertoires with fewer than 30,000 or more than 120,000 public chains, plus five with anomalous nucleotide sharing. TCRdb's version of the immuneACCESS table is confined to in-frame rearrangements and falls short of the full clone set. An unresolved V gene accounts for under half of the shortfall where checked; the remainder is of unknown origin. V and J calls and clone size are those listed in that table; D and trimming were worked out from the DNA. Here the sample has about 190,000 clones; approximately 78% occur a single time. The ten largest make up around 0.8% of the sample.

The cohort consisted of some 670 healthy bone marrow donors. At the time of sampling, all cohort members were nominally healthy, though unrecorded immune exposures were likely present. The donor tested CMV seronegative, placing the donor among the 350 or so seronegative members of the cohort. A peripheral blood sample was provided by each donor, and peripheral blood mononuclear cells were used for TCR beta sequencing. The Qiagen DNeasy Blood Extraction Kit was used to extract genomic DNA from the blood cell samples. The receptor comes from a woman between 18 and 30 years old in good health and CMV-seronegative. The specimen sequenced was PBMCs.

The CDR3 protein is CASRSGSWRGETQYF. The base sequence is TGTGCCAGCAGGTCGGGGTCCTGGAGGGGAGAGACCCAGTACTTC. The chain couples TRBV28 to TRBJ2-5; TRBD2 is a possible D gene, resting on 6 matching bases. The germline V gene yields MDHEN for CDR1 and SYDVKM for CDR2. Its CDR3 holds 15 amino acids, cysteine through phenylalanine. Left in the record is the CDR3 DNA by itself, 45 bases read in frame from the first base. Trimming removed 6 bases from V and 4 bases from J, leaving 18 bases between the germline ends.